A single T cell receptor (beta chain) is shown here with its context. Its antigen is not identified. The data were obtained in a study of CD8+CD57+ T cells in acquired aplastic anemia. General study findings and limits: Both patients and controls carried the same twenty-nine CD8+ CDR3 sequences.

The V end lost 6 bases, the J end lost 0 bases, and 12 bases lay between the germline ends. The germline V gene has CDR1 SNHLY and CDR2 FYNNEI. The CDR3 spans 14 residues. The template used for profiling TCR beta VDJ and CDR3 was genomic DNA. Using its own MiXCR run on the reads, TCRdb lists one record per CDR3 protein. Among about 170,000 distinct CDR3 sequences listed, 63% were seen once. The sequenced sample consisted of sorted CD4+, CD8+, or CD8+CD57+ T cells (not recorded which) from PBMCs. The J gene is TRBJ2-7, the V gene TRBV2; no clear D. The clonotype comes from a human donor in good health. The CDR3 DNA sequence: TGTGCCAGCAGGTCCCGGGCCCACTCCTACGAGCAGTACTTC. Protein: CASRSRAHSYEQYF.